This entry is about one T cell receptor beta chain. J was trimmed by 8 bases and V by 8 bases; bases with no gene match: 10. Germline CDR1 is MNHEY and CDR2 is SVGAGI. This CDR3 spans 14 amino acids. The data stem from a study of blood T cell repertoires in COVID-19. Produced via immunoSEQ multiplex PCR; TCRdb's table is partial and in-frame only. This table holds approximately 280,000 clones, roughly 80% found once. The specimen was PBMCs or T cells enriched from blood (not recorded which). The chain is built from TRBV6-5 and TRBJ2-4; 9 bases match TRBD1. The TCR comes from a man aged 35 to 55 who had been exposed to COVID-19. The DNA for the CDR3 is TGTGCCAGCGGGGACCGGGACAGGGAACACATTCAGTACTTC. It codes for CASGDRDREHIQYF.